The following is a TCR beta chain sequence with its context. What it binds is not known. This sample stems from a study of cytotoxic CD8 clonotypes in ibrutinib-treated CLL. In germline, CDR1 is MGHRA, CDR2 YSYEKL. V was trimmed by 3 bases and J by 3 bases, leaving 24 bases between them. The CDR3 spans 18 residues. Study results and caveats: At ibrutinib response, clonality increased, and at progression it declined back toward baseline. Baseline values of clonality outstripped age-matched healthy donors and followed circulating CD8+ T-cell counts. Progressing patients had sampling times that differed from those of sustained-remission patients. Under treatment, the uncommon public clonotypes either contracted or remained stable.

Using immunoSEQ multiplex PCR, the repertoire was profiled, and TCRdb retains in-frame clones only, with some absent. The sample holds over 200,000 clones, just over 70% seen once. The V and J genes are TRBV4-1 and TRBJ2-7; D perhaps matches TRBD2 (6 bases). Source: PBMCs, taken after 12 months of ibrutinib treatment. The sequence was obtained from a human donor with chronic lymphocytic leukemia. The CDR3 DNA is TGCGCCAGCAGCCATTATCCCCGGACTATCCCAGACTACTACGAGCAGTACTTC. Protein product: CASSHYPRTIPDYYEQYF.